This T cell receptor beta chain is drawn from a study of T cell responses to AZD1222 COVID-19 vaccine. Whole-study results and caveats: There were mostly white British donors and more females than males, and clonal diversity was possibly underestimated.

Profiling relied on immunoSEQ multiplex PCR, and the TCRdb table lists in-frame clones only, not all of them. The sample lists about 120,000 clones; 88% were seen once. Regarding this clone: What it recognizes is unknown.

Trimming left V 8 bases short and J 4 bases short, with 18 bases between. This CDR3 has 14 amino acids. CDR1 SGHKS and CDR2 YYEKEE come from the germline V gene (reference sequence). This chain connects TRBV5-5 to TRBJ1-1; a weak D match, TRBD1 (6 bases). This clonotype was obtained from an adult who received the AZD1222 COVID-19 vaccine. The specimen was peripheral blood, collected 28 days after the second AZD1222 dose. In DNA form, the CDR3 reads TGTGCCAGTAACGTGAGGACAGCGAGCACTGAAGCTTTCTTT. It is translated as CASNVRTASTEAFF.